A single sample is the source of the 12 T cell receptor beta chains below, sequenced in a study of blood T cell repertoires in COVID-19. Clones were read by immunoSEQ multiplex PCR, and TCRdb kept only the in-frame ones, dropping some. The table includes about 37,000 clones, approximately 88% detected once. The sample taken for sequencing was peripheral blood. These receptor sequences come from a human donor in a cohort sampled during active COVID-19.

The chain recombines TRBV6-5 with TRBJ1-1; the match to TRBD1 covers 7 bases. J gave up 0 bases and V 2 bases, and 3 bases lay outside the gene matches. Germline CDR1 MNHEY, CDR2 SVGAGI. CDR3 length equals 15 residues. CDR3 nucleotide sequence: TGTGCCAGCAGTTACGAGGGACAGTTGAACACTGAAGCTTTCTTT. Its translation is CASSYEGQLNTEAFF.

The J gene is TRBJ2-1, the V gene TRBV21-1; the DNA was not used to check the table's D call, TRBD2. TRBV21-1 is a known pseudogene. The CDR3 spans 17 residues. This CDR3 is CASSKWGSRESYNEQFF. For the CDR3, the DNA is TGTGCCAGCAGCAAATGGGGTTCGCGGGAGTCTTACAATGAGCAGTTCTTC.

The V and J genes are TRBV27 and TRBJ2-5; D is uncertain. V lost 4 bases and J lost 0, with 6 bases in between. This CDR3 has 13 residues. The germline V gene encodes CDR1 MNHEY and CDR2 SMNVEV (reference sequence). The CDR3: CASSSLYQETQYF. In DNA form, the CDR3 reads TGTGCCAGCAGTTCATTGTACCAAGAGACCCAGTACTTC.

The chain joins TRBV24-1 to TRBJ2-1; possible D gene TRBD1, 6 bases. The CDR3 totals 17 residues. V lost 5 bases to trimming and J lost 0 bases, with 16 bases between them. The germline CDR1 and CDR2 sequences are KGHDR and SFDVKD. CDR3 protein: CATSVSGVGGSYNEQFF. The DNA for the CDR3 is TGTGCCACCAGTGTATCAGGGGTAGGAGGCTCCTACAATGAGCAGTTCTTC.

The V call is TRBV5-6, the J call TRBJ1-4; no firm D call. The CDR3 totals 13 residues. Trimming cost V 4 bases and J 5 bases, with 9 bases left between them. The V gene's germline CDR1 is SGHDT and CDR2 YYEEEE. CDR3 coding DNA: TGTGCCAGCAGCCCGGGAGTGAATGAAAAACTGTTTTTT. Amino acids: CASSPGVNEKLFF.

In nucleotides, the CDR3 is TGTGCCAGTTGGGGGGGCAGGGCCCTGAACACTGAAGCTTTCTTT. It specifies CASWGGRALNTEAFF. V gene TRBV2 combines with J gene TRBJ1-1; TRBD1 is a possible D gene (6 bases). The CDR3 consists of 15 residues. Deletions cut 9 bases from V and 0 bases from J, with 17 bases between. Looked up from germline, CDR1 is SNHLY and CDR2 is FYNNEI.

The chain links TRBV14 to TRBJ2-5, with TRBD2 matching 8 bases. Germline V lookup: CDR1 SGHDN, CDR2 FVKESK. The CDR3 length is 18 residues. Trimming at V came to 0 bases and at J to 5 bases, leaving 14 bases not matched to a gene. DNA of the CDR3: TGTGCCAGCAGCCAAGACCGGAAGCGGGAGCAGACCCGGGAGACCCAGTACTTC. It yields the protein CASSQDRKREQTRETQYF. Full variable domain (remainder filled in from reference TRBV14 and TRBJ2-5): EAGVTQFPSHSVIEKGQTVTLRCDPISGHDNLYWYRRVMGKEIKFLLHFVKESKQDESGMPNNRFLAERTGGTYSTLKVQPAELEDSGVYFCASSQDRKREQTRETQYFGPGTRLLVL.

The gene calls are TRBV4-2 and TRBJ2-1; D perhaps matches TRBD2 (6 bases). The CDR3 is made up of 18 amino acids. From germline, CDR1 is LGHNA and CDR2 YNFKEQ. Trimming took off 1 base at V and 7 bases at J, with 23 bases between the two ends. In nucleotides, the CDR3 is TGTGCCAGCAGCCAAGGCGTTCGTCTGGACGGGAGTGGGAATGAGCAGTTCTTC. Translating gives CASSQGVRLDGSGNEQFF.

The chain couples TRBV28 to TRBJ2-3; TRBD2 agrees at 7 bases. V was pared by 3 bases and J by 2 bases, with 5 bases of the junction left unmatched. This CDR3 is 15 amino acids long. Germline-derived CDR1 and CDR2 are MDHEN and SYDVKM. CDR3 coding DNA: TGTGCCAGCAGTTTCGGCGGGAGTAACACAGATACGCAGTATTTT. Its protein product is CASSFGGSNTDTQYF.

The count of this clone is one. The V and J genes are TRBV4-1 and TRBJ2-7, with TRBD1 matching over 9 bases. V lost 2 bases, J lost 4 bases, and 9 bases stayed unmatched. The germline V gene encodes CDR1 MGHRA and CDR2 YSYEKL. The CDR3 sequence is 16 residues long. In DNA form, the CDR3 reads TGCGCCAGCAGCCAAACCATCCCGGGACAGGGTTACGAGCAGTACTTC. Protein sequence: CASSQTIPGQGYEQYF.

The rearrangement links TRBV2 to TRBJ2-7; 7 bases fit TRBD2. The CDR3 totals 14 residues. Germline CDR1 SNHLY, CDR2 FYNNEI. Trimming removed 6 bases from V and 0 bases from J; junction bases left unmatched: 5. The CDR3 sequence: CASRERGSSYEQYF. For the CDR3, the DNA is TGTGCCAGCAGGGAGCGGGGTAGCTCCTACGAGCAGTACTTC.

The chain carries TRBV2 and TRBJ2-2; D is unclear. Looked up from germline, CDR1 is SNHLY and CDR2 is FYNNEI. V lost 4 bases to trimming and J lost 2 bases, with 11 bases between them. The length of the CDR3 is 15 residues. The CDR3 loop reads CASSVFMGNTGELFF. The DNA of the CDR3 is TGTGCCAGCAGTGTGTTCATGGGCAACACCGGGGAGCTGTTTTTT. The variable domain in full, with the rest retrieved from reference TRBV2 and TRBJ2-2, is EPEVTQTPSHQVTQMGQEVILRCVPISNHLYFYWYRQILGQKVEFLVSFYNNEISEKSEIFDDQFSVERPDGSNFTLKIRSTKLEDSAMYFCASSVFMGNTGELFFGEGSRLTVL.